The clone carrying this T cell receptor beta chain is medium-sized. The target antigen is unknown. The data derive from a study of molecular identifiers for immune sequencing clone quantification. General observations from the study: Over 99% of effector molecules, yet under 1% of naive-cell molecules, were held by clones above 20 RNA copies.

Germline lookup yields CDR1 MNHEY and CDR2 SVGEGT. The ends lost 0 bases at V and 4 bases at J; junction bases unmatched: 3. This CDR3 spans 15 amino acids. MiXCR, applied by TCRdb to the PCR reads, yields one record per CDR3 protein. Of some 11,000 distinct CDR3 sequences listed, approximately 15% are singletons. The clonotype was recovered from a human donor in good health. Some libraries in this study had Jurkat cell RNA spiked in. This chain joins TRBV6-2 or TRBV6-3 and TRBJ1-5; 7 nucleotides align to TRBD1. Sample: naive CD8+ T cells from blood, with Jurkat cell RNA spiked in. Subset defined: FACS-sorted CD8+CD4-CCR7+CD45RA+ naive T cells. The CDR3 bases are TGTGCCAGCAGTTACTCCGGACAGGAGAATCAGCCCCAGCATTTT. This codes for CASSYSGQENQPQHF.